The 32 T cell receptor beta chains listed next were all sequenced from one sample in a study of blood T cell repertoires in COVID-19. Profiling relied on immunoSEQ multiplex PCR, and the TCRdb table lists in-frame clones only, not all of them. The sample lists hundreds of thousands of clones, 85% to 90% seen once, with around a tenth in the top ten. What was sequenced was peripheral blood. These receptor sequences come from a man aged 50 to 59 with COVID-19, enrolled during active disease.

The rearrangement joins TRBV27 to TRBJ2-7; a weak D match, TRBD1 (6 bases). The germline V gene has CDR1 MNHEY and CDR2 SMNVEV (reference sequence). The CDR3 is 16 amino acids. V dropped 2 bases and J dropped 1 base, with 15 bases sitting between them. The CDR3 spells CASSLAGARTSYEQYF. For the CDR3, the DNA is TGTGCCAGCAGTTTAGCAGGGGCCCGGACTTCCTACGAGCAGTACTTC.

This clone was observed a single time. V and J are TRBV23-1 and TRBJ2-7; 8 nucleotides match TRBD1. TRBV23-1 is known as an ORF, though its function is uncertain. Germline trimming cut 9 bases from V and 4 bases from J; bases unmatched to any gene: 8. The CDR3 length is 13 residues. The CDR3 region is CARKDRVRYEQYF. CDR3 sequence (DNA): TGCGCCAGGAAGGACAGGGTGAGGTACGAGCAGTACTTC.

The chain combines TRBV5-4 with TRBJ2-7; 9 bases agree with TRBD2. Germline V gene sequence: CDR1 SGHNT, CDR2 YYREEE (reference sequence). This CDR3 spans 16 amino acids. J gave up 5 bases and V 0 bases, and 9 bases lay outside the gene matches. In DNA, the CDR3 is TGTGCCAGCAGCTTGGGGGCGGGAGGGGGTTACGACGAGCAGTACTTC. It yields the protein CASSLGAGGGYDEQYF.

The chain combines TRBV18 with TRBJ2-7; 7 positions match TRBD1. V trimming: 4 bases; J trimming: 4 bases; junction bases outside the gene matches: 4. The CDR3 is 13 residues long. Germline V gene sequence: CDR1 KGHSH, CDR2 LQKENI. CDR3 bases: TGTGCCAGCTCACTCGGACAGGATTACGAGCAGTACTTC. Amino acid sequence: CASSLGQDYEQYF.

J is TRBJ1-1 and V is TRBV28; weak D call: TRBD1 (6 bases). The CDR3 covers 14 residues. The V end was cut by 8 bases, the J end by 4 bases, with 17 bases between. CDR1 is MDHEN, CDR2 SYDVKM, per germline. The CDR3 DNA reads TGTGCCAGCTCCGTACCGGGACAAGTCACTGAAGCTTTCTTT. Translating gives CASSVPGQVTEAFF. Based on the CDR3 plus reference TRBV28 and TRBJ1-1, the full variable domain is DVKVTQSSRYLVKRTGEKVFLECVQDMDHENMFWYRQDPGLGLRLIYFSYDVKMKEKGDIPEGYSVSREKKERFSLILESASTNQTSMYLCASSVPGQVTEAFFGQGTRLTVV.

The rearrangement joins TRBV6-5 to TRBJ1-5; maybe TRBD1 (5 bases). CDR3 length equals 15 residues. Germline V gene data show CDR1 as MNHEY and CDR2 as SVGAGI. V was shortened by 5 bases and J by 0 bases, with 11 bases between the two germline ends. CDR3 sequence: CASSTRQNSNQPQHF. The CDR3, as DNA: TGTGCCAGCAGTACCCGACAGAATAGCAATCAGCCCCAGCATTTT.

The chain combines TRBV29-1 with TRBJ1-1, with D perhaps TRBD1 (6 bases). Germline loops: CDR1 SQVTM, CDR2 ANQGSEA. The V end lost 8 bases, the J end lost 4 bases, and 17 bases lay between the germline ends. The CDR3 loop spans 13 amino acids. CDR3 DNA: TGCAGCACCGCCCCGGCCAGGGGCACTGAAGCTTTCTTT. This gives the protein CSTAPARGTEAFF.

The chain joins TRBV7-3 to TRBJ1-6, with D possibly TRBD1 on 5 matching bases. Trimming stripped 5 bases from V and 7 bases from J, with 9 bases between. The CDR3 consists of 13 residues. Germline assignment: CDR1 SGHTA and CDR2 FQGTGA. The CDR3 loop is CASSEGVNSPLHF. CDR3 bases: TGTGCCAGCAGCGAAGGGGTAAATTCACCCCTCCACTTT.

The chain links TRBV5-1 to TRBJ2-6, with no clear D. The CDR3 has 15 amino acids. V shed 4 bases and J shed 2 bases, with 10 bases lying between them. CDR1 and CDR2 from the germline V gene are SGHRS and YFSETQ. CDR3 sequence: CASSRTETGANVLTF. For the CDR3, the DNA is TGCGCCAGCAGCCGAACAGAGACTGGGGCCAACGTCCTGACTTTC.

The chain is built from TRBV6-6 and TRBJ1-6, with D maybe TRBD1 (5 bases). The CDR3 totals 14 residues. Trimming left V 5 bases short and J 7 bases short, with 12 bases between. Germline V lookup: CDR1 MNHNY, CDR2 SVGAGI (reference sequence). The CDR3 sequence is CASSQTERNSPLHF. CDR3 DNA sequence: TGTGCCAGCAGTCAGACAGAAAGAAATTCACCCCTCCACTTT.

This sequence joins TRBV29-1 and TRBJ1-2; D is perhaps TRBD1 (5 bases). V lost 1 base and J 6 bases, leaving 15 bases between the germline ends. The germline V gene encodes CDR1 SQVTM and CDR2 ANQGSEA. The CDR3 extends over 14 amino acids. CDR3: CSVEGGALSNGYTF. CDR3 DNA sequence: TGCAGCGTTGAAGGGGGCGCACTTTCCAATGGCTACACCTTC.

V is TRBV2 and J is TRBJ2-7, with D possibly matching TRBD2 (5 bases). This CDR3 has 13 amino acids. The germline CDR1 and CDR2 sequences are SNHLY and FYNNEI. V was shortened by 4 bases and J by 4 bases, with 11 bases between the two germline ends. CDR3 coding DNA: TGTGCCAGCAGTGTTCGGACGGGGTACGAGCAGTACTTC. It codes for CASSVRTGYEQYF.

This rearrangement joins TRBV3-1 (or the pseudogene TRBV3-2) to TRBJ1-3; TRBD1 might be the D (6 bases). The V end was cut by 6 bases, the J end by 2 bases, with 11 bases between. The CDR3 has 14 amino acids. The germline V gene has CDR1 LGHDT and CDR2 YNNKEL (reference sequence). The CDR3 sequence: CASRLQGAGNTIYF. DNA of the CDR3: TGTGCCAGCAGGCTACAGGGTGCTGGAAACACCATATATTTT.

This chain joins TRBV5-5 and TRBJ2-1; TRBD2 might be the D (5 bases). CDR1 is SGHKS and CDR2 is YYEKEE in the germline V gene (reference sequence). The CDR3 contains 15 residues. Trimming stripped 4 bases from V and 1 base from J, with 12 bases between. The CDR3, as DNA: TGTGCCAGCAGCGAGCGAGGGAATTCCTACAATGAGCAGTTCTTC. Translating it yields CASSERGNSYNEQFF.

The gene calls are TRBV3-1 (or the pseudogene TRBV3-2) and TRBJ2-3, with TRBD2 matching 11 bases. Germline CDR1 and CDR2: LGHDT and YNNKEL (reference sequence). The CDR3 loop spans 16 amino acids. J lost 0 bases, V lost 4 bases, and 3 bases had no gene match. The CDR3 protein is CASSPVAGGSTDTQYF. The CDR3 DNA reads TGTGCCAGCAGCCCCGTAGCGGGAGGGAGCACAGATACGCAGTATTTT.

The DNA of the CDR3 is TGTGCCTGGGCCACAGGGACCTACGAGCAGTACTTC. The encoded protein is CAWATGTYEQYF. V gene TRBV30 combines with J gene TRBJ2-7, with a possible D match to TRBD1 (6 bases). Per the germline V gene, CDR1 is GTSNPN and CDR2 is SVGIG (reference sequence). Trimming removed 5 bases at V and 2 bases at J, with 10 bases between. The CDR3 contains 12 residues. Full variable domain (missing parts from reference TRBV30 and TRBJ2-7): SQTIHQWPATLVQPVGSPLSLECTVEGTSNPNLYWYRQAAGRGLQLLFYSVGIGQISSEVPQNLSASRPQDRQFILSSKKLLLSDSGFYLCAWATGTYEQYFGPGTRLTVT.

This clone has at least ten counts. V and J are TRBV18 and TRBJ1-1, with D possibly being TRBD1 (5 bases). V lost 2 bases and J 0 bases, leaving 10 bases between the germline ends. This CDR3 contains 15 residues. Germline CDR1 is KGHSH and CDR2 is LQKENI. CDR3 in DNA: TGTGCCAGCTCACCATACCCCAGGGTGAACACTGAAGCTTTCTTT. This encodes CASSPYPRVNTEAFF.

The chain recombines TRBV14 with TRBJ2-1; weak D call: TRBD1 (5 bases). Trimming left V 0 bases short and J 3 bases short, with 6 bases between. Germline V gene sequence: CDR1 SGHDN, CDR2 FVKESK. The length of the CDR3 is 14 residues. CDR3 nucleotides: TGTGCCAGCAGCCAAGATCAGGGCTACAATGAGCAGTTCTTC. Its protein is CASSQDQGYNEQFF.

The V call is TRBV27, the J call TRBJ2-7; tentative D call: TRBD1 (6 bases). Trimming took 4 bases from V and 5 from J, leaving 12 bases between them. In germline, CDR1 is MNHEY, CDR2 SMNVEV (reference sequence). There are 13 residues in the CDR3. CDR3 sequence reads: CASSWGRGNEQYF. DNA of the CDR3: TGTGCCAGCAGTTGGGGCAGGGGAAACGAGCAGTACTTC.

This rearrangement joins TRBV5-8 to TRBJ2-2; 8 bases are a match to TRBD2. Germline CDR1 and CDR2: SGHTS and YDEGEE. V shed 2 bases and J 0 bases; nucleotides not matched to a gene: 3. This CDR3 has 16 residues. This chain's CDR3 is CASSFAGGTNTGELFF. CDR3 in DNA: TGTGCCAGCAGCTTCGCGGGGGGCACGAACACCGGGGAGCTGTTTTTT.

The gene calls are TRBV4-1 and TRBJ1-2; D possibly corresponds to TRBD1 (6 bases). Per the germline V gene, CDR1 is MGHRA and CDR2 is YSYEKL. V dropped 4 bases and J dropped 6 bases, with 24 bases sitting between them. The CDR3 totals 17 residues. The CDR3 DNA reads TGCGCCAGCAGCCTGGTAGGGGACATCGGAAGATCTGATGGCTACACCTTC. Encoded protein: CASSLVGDIGRSDGYTF.

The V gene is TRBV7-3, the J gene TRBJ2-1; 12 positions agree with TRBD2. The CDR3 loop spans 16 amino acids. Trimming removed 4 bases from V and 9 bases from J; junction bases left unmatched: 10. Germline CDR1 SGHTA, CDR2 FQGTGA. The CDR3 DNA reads TGTGCCAGCAGCTCCCCAGGACTAGCGGGAAAAGGTGAGCAGTTCTTC. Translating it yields CASSSPGLAGKGEQFF.

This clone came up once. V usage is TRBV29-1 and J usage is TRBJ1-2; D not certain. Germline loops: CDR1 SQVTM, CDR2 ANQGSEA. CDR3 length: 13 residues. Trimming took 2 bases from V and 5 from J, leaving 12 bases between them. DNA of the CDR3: TGCAGCGTTGAATTCAGGCGGGGATATGGCTACACCTTC. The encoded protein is CSVEFRRGYGYTF.

In DNA form, the CDR3 reads TGCGCCAGCAGCTTGGCCATTACTTACCAAGAGACCCAGTACTTC. This translates into CASSLAITYQETQYF. The chain carries TRBV5-1 and TRBJ2-5; D not certain. This CDR3 is built from 15 residues. Trimming left V 0 bases short and J 0 bases short, with 9 bases between. Germline-derived CDR1 and CDR2 are SGHRS and YFSETQ.

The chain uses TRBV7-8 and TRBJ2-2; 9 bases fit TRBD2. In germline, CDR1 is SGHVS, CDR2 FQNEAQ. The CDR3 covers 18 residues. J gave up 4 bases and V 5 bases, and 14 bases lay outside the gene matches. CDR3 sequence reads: CASSNTHLRGGGTGELFF. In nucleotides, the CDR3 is TGTGCCAGCAGCAATACCCACCTGCGGGGGGGCGGCACCGGGGAGCTGTTTTTT. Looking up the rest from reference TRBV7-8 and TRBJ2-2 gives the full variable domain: GAGVSQSPRYKVAKRGQDVALRCDPISGHVSLFWYQQALGQGPEFLTYFQNEAQLDKSGLPSDRFFAERPEGSVSTLKIQRTQQEDSAVYLCASSNTHLRGGGTGELFFGEGSRLTVL.

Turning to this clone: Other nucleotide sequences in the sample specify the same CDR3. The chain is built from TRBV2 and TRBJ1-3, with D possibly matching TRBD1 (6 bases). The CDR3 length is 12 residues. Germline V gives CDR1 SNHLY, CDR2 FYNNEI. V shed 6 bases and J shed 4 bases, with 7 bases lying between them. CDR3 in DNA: TGTGCCAGCAGCGGACAGGGAAACACCATATATTTT. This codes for CASSGQGNTIYF.

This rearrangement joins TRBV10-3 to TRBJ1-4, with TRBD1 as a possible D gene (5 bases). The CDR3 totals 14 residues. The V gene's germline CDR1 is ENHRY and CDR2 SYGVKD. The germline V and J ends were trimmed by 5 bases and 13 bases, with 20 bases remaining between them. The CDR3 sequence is CAISHREGRNGLFF. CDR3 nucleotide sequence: TGTGCCATCAGTCACCGGGAGGGGAGGAATGGACTGTTTTTT.

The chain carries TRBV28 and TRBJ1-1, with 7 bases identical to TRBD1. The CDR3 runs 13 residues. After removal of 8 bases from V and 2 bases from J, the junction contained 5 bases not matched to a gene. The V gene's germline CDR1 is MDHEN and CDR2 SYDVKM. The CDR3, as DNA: TGTGCCAGCTTGGACAGGACTAACACTGAAGCTTTCTTT. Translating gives CASLDRTNTEAFF. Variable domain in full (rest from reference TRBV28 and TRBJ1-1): DVKVTQSSRYLVKRTGEKVFLECVQDMDHENMFWYRQDPGLGLRLIYFSYDVKMKEKGDIPEGYSVSREKKERFSLILESASTNQTSMYLCASLDRTNTEAFFGQGTRLTVV.

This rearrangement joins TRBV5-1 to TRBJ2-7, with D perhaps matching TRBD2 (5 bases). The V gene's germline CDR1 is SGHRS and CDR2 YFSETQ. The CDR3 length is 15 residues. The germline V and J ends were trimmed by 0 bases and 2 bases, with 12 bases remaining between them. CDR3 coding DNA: TGCGCCAGCAGCTTGGATGGTGGTAGCGCCTACGAGCAGTACTTC. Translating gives CASSLDGGSAYEQYF.

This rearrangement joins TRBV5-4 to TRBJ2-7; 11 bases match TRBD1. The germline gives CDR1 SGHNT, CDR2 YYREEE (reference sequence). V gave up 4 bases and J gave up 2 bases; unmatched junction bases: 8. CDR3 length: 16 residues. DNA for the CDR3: TGTGCCAGCAGCCGGGGACAGGGGGTGATCCCCTACGAGCAGTACTTC. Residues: CASSRGQGVIPYEQYF.

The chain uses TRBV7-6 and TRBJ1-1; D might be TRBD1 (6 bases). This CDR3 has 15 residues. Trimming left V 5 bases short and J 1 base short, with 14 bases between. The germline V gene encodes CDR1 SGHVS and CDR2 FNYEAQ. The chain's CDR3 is CASSLSPGENTEAFF. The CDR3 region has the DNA TGTGCCAGCAGCCTCAGTCCAGGGGAGAACACTGAAGCTTTCTTT.

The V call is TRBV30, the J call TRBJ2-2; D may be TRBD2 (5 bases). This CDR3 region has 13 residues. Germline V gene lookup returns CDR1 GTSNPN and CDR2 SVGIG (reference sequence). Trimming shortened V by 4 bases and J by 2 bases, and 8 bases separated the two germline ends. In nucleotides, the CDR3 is TGTGCCTGGATTCGGGGAAACACCGGGGAGCTGTTTTTT. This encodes CAWIRGNTGELFF.